What follows are 11 T cell receptor beta chains derived from one specimen sequenced in a study of shared clonotypes between healthy human individuals. Produced via immunoSEQ multiplex PCR; TCRdb's table is partial and in-frame only. The sample consists of nearly 1,000,000 clones, more than 75% of them appearing once. Sample: memory CD4+ T cells sorted from blood. The subset here: CD45RA-negative fraction. The receptors derive from a young man in good health.

This rearrangement joins TRBV2 to TRBJ2-1, with TRBD2 identical over 7 bases. The CDR3 extends over 16 amino acids. After removal of 5 bases from V and 0 bases from J, the junction contained 7 bases not matched to a gene. Per the germline V gene, CDR1 is SNHLY and CDR2 is FYNNEI. The CDR3 region is CASSSFGRSSYNEQFF. In nucleotides, the CDR3 is TGTGCCAGCAGTTCTTTCGGGAGGAGCTCCTACAATGAGCAGTTCTTC.

The CDR3 spells CASSAQHNEKLFF. In DNA form, the CDR3 reads TGTGCCAGCAGTGCACAGCACAATGAAAAACTGTTTTTT. This chain joins TRBV6-1 and TRBJ1-4; D is ambiguous. This CDR3 spans 13 amino acids. With 4 bases removed from V and 5 bases from J, the gap between germline ends came to 8 bases. Per germline, CDR1 MNHNS and CDR2 SASEGT.

V usage is TRBV10-3 and J usage is TRBJ2-7; TRBD1 or TRBD2 may be the D gene (5 bases each). The CDR3 is 14 residues long. V was cut by 4 bases and J by 0 bases, with 10 bases left in between. Per germline, CDR1 ENHRY and CDR2 SYGVKD. CDR3 DNA: TGTGCCATCAGTGTTGGGACGACCTCCTACGAGCAGTACTTC. This encodes CAISVGTTSYEQYF.

This chain links TRBV28 with TRBJ1-1, with D hard to call. CDR1 is MDHEN, CDR2 SYDVKM, per germline. Trimming left V 10 bases short and J 3 bases short, with 21 bases between. CDR3 length: 15 amino acids. The CDR3 reads CAISRFGRRDTEAFF. The CDR3 DNA sequence: TGTGCCATCTCCCGTTTTGGGAGGAGGGACACTGAAGCTTTCTTT. Full variable domain (missing parts from reference TRBV28 and TRBJ1-1): DVKVTQSSRYLVKRTGEKVFLECVQDMDHENMFWYRQDPGLGLRLIYFSYDVKMKEKGDIPEGYSVSREKKERFSLILESASTNQTSMYLCAISRFGRRDTEAFFGQGTRLTVV.

This clone was seen more than once but under ten times. V and J are TRBV18 and TRBJ2-7, with D tentatively TRBD1 (6 bases). V dropped 8 bases and J dropped 1 base, with 9 bases sitting between them. CDR1 and CDR2 from the germline V gene are KGHSH and LQKENI. The CDR3 is made up of 12 amino acids. CDR3 in DNA: TGTGCCAGCCGCGGACAGTCCTACGAGCAGTACTTC. This sequence encodes CASRGQSYEQYF.

With regard to this clone: A read error may explain this, as a much larger clone is one base away. The chain combines TRBV10-2 with TRBJ2-3; TRBD2 matches at 9 bases. The germline V gene encodes CDR1 WSHSY and CDR2 SAAADI. The CDR3 loop spans 15 amino acids. CDR3 amino acids: CVSRSERGGTDTQYF. The CDR3 coding sequence is TGCGTCAGTCGTAGTGAGCGGGGGGGCACAGATACGCAGTATTTT.

The chain combines TRBV7-9 with TRBJ1-5, with 7 bases fitting TRBD1. Germline-derived CDR1 and CDR2 are SEHNR and FQNEAQ (reference sequence). Losses at the gene ends were 4 bases for V and 4 bases for J; bases not matched to a gene: 10. This CDR3 is 16 amino acids long. In DNA, the CDR3 is TGTGCCAGCAGCTCCAGCTCGGCGGGACAGAATCAGCCCCAGCATTTT. This gives the protein CASSSSSAGQNQPQHF.

With respect to this clone: The sample holds other DNA sequences that translate to the same CDR3. The J gene is TRBJ2-7, the V gene TRBV5-1; D gene uncertain. CDR3 size: 12 residues. Germline loops: CDR1 SGHRS, CDR2 YFSETQ. V was clipped by 1 base and J by 2 bases, with 4 bases between them. CDR3 amino acids: CASSLPAYEQYF. The CDR3 coding sequence is TGCGCCAGCAGCTTGCCAGCCTACGAGCAGTACTTC.

The chain employs TRBV5-1 and TRBJ2-7; D is undetermined. Trimming pared 4 bases from V and 2 bases from J, leaving 10 bases between. This CDR3 is built from 13 residues. From germline, CDR1 is SGHRS and CDR2 YFSETQ. CDR3 loop: CASSRGRAYEQYF. The CDR3 DNA follows: TGCGCCAGCAGCCGAGGACGGGCCTACGAGCAGTACTTC. Supplemented by reference TRBV5-1 and TRBJ2-7, the full variable domain reads KAGVTQTPRYLIKTRGQQVTLSCSPISGHRSVSWYQQTPGQGLQFLFEYFSETQRNKGNFPGRFSGRQFSNSRSEMNVSTLELGDSALYLCASSRGRAYEQYFGPGTRLTVT.

This chain joins TRBV6-1 and TRBJ1-2; no definite D call. Between the trimmed V and J ends, which lost 3 bases and 4 bases, there was a span of 9 bases. CDR1 is MNHNS and CDR2 is SASEGT in the germline V gene. This CDR3 is built from 13 residues. The CDR3 reads CASSEWGSYGYTF. DNA for the CDR3: TGTGCCAGCAGTGAGTGGGGAAGCTATGGCTACACCTTC.

The chain combines TRBV19 with TRBJ1-5; D is perhaps TRBD1 (6 bases). Trimming took 3 bases from V and 7 from J, leaving 19 bases between them. The germline gives CDR1 LNHDA, CDR2 SQIVND (reference sequence). CDR3 length: 16 amino acids. The CDR3 region is CASSIGGGHFEQPQHF. The CDR3 DNA reads TGTGCCAGTAGTATTGGAGGGGGGCATTTCGAGCAGCCCCAGCATTTT.